The clone carrying this T cell receptor (beta chain) has a handful of counts. This entry comes from a study of blood T cell repertoires in COVID-19. Study details: Samples of COVID-19 (acute and convalescent) were obtained from the United States, Italy and Spain.

Study processing details: Researchers report that nucleated cell counts were estimated from reference gene primer amplification. Produced via immunoSEQ multiplex PCR; TCRdb's table is partial and in-frame only. That table is the source of V, J and clone size, and D and trimming were worked out from the DNA. Of about 55,000 clones listed, roughly 87% were seen once; the top ten hold about a tenth. The CDR3 contains 15 residues. Germline lookup yields CDR1 LNHDA and CDR2 SQIVND (reference sequence). V dropped 5 bases and J dropped 5; count of bases not matched to a gene: 6. Sequenced material: peripheral blood. This chain joins TRBV19 and TRBJ2-2; 9 bases align to TRBD2. This TCR came from a human donor in a cohort sampled during active COVID-19. CDR3 residues: CASSAVAGATGELFF. CDR3 bases: TGTGCCAGTAGTGCCGTAGCGGGAGCGACCGGGGAGCTGTTTTTT.